The clone carrying this T cell receptor (beta chain) has just a few counts. Antigen: not known. The sample comes from a study of post-analysis software for immune sequencing data. On the study more broadly: Recorded disease courses covered relapsing-remitting, secondary progressive and progressive-relapsing multiple sclerosis. Some patients had no subtype annotation. General study points: F measure grouped same-batch samples tightly together. In multiple sclerosis, normalized Chao1 diversity was significantly below that of controls. Controls had lower frequencies than patients of four or five TRBV segments, which included TRBV5-6, TRBV5-1 and TRBV20-1.

CDR3 length: 15 residues. Trimming took 0 bases from V and 5 from J, leaving 11 bases between them. CDR1 and CDR2 (germline): ENHRY, SYGVKD. Carried by the TCR beta cDNA libraries were unique molecular identifiers. Between roughly 1 and 10 million T cells gave rise to 500,000 to 600,000 cDNA molecules. TCRdb re-called the PCR reads through MiXCR, storing one row per CDR3 protein. The sample lists 600,000 to 750,000 distinct CDR3 sequences; about 60% were seen once. The genes are TRBV10-3 and TRBJ2-1, with D perhaps assigned TRBD1 or TRBD2 (5 bases each). The source material was blood. This TCR was recovered from a girl aged 2 to 10 with multiple sclerosis. In DNA form, the CDR3 reads TGTGCCATCAGTGAGTCGAGGGGTCAGGACAATGAGCAGTTCTTC. It translates to CAISESRGQDNEQFF.